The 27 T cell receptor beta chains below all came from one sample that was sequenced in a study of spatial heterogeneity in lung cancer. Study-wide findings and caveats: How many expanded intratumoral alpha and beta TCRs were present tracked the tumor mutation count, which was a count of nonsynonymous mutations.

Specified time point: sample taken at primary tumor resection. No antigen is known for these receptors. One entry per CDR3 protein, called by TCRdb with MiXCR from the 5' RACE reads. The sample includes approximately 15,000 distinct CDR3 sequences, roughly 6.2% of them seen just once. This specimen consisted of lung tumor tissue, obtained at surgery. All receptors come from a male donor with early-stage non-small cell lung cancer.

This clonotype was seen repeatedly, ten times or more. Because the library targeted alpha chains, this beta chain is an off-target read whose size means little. CDR3 sequence reads: CASSVGILGYNEQFF. The CDR3 DNA reads as TGTGCCAGCAGCGTCGGCATCCTGGGCTACAATGAGCAGTTCTTC. The chain joins TRBV9 to TRBJ2-1; D not certain. This CDR3 is built from 15 residues. V gave up 2 bases and J gave up 3 bases, with 12 bases separating them. Per the germline V gene, CDR1 is SGDLS and CDR2 is YYNGEE.

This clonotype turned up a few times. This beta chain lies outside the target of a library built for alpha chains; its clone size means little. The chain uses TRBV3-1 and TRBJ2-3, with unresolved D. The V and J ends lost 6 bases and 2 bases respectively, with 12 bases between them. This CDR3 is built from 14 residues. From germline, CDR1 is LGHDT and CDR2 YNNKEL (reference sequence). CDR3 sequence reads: CASSHSSYTDTQYF. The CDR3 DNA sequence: TGTGCCAGCAGTCATAGTTCTTACACAGATACGCAGTATTTT.

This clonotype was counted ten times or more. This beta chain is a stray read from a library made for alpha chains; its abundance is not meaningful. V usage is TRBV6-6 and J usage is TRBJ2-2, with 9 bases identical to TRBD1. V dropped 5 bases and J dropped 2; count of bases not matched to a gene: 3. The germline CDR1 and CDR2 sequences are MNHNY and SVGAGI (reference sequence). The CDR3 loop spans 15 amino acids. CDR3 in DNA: TGTGCCAGCAGTCCTACAGGGGGCAACACCGGGGAGCTGTTTTTT. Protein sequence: CASSPTGGNTGELFF.

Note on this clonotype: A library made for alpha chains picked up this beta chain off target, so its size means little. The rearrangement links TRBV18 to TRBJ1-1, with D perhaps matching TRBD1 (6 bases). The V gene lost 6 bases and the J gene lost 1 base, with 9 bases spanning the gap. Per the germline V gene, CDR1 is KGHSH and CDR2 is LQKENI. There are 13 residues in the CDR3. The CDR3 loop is CASSTGTNTEAFF. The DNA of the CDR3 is TGTGCCAGCTCCACAGGGACGAACACTGAAGCTTTCTTT.

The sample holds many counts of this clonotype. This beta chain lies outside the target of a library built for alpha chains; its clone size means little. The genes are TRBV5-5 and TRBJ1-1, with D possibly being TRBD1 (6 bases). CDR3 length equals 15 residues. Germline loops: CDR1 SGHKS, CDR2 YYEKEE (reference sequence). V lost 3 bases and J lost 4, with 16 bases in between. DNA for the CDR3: TGTGCCAGCAGCTGGAGGGACACATTTAGCACTGAAGCTTTCTTT. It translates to CASSWRDTFSTEAFF.

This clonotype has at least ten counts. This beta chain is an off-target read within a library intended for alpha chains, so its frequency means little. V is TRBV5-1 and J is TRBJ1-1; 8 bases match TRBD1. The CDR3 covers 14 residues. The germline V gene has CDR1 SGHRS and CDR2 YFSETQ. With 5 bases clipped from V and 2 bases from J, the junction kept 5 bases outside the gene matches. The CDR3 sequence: CASSTGQGNTEAFF. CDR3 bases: TGCGCCAGCAGTACCGGACAGGGCAACACTGAAGCTTTCTTT.

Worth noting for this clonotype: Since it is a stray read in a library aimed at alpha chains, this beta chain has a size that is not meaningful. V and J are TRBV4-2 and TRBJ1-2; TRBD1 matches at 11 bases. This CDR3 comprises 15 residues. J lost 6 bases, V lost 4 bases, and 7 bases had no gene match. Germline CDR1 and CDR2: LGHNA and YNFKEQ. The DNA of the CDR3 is TGTGCCAGCAGCCGAGGACAGGGGGCGATGGATGGCTACACCTTC. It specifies CASSRGQGAMDGYTF.

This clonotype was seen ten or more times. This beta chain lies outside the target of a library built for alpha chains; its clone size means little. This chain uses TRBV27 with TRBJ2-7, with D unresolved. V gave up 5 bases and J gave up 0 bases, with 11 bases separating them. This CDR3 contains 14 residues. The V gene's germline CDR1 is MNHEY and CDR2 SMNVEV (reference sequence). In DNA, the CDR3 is TGTGCCAGCAGTAGGAACGGCCGCTCCTACGAGCAGTACTTC. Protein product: CASSRNGRSYEQYF.

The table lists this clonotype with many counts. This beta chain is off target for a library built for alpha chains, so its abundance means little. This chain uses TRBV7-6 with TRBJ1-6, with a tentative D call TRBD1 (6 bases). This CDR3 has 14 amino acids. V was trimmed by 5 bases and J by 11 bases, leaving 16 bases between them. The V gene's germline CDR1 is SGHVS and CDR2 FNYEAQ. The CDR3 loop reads CASSPGGGAAPLHF. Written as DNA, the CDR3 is TGTGCCAGCAGCCCCGGGGGGGGCGCGGCACCCCTCCACTTT.

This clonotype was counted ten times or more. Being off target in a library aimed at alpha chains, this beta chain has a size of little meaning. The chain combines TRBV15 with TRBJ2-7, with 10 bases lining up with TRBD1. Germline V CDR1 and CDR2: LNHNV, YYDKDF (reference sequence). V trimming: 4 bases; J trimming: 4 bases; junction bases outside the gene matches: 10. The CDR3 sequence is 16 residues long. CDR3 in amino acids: CATSTGQGGYRYEQYF. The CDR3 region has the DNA TGTGCCACCAGCACCGGACAGGGGGGATATAGGTACGAGCAGTACTTC.

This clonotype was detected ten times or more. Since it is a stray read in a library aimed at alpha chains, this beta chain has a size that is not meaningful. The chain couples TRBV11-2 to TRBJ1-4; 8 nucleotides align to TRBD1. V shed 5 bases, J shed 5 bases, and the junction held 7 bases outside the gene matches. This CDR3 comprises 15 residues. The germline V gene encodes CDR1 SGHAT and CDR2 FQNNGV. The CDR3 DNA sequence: TGTGCCAGCAGCACCCGACAGGGGATGAATGAAAAACTGTTTTTT. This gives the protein CASSTRQGMNEKLFF.

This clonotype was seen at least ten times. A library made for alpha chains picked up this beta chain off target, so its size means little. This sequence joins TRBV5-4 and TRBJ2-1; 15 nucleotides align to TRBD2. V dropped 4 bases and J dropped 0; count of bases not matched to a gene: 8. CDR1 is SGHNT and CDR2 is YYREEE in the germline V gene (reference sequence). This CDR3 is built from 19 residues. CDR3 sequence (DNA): TGTGCCAGCAGCATAGGACTAGCGGGGGGGCAGAGCTCCTACAATGAGCAGTTCTTC. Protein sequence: CASSIGLAGGQSSYNEQFF. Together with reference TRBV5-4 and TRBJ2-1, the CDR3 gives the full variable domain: ETGVTQSPTHLIKTRGQQVTLRCSSQSGHNTVSWYQQALGQGPQFIFQYYREEENGRGNFPPRFSGLQFPNYSSELNVNALELDDSALYLCASSIGLAGGQSSYNEQFFGPGTRLTVL.

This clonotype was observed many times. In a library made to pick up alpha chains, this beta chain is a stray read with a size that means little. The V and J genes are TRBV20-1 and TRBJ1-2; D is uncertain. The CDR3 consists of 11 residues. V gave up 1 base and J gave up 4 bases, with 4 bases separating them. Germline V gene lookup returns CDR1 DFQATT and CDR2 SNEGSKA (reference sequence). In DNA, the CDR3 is TGCAGTGCTAGAGTAAGCTATGGCTACACCTTC. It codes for CSARVSYGYTF.

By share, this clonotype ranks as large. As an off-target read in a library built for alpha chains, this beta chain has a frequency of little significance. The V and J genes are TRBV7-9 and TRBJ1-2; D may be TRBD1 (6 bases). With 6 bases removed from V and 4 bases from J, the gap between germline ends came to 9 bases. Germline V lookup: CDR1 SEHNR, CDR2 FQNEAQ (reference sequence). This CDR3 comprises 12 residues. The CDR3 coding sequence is TGTGCCAGCAGAGGGGGGCCCTATGGCTACACCTTC. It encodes CASRGGPYGYTF.

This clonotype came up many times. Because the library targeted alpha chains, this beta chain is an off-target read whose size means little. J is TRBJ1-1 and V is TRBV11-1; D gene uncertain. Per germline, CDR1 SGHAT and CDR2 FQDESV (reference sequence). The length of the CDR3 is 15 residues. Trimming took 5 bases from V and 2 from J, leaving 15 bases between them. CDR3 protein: CASSPPYRINTEAFF. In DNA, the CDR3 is TGTGCCAGCAGCCCCCCGTATCGAATAAACACTGAAGCTTTCTTT.

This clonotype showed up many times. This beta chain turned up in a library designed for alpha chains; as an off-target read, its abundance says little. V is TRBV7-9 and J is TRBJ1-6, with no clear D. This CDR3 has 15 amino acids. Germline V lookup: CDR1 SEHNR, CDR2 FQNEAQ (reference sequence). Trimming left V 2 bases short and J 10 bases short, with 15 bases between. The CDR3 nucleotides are TGTGCCAGCAGCTTAACGGGCGGGGTAGGGTCACCCCTCCACTTT. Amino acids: CASSLTGGVGSPLHF.

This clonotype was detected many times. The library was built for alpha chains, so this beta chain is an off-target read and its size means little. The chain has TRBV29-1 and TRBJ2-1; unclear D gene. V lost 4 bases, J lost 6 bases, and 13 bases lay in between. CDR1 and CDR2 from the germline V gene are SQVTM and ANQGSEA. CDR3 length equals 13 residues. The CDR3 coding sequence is TGCAGCGTTGTAAGATCCGAGTCCAATGAGCAGTTCTTC. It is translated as CSVVRSESNEQFF.

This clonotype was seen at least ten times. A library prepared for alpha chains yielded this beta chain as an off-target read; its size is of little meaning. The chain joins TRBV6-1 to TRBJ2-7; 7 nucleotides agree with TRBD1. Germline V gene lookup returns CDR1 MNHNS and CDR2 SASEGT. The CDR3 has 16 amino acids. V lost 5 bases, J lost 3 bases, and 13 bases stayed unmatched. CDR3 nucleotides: TGTGCCAGCAGTCCCCTCCAAGAGACAGGGAGCTACGAGCAGTACTTC. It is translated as CASSPLQETGSYEQYF.

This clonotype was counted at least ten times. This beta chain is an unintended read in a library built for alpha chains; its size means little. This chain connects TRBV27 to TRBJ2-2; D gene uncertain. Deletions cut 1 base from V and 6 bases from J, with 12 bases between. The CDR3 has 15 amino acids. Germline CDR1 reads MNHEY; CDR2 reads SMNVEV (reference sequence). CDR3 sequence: CASSLWAVGAGELFF. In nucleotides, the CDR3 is TGTGCCAGCAGTTTATGGGCGGTTGGTGCCGGGGAGCTGTTTTTT.

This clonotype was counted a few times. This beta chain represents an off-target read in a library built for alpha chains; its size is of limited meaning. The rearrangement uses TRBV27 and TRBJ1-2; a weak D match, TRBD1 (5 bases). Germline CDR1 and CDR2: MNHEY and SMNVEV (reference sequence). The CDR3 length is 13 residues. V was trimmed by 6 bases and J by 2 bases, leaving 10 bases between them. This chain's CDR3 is CASSATENYGYTF. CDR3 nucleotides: TGTGCCAGCAGCGCGACAGAGAACTATGGCTACACCTTC.

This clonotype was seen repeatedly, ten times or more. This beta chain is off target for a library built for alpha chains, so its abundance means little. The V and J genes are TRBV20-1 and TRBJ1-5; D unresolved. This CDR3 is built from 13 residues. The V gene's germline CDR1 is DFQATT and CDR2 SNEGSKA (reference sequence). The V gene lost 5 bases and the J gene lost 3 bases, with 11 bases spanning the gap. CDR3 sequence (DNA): TGCAGTGCTCTAGTGAGTCTCAATCAGCCCCAGCATTTT. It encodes CSALVSLNQPQHF.

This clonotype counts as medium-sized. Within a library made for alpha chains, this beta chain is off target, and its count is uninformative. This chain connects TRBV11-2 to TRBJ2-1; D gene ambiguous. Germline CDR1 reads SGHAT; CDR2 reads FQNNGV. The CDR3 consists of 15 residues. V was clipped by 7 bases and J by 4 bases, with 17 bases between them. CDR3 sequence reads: CASTRAGNNYNEQFF. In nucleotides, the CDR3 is TGTGCCAGCACCAGAGCAGGAAATAATTACAATGAGCAGTTCTTC.

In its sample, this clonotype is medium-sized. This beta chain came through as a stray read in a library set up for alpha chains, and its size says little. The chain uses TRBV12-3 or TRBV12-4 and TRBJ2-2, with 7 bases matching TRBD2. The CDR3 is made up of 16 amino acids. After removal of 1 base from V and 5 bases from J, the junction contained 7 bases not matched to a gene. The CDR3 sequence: CASSLGEGRWTGELFF. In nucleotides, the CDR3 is TGTGCCAGCAGTTTAGGGGAGGGGAGGTGGACCGGGGAGCTGTTTTTT.

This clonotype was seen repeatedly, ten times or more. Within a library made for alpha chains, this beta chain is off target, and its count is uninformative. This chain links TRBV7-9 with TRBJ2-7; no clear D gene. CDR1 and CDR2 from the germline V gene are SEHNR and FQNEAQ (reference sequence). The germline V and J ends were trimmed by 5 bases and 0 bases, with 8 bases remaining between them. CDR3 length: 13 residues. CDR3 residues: CASSRDFSYEQYF. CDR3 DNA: TGTGCCAGCAGCAGGGATTTCTCCTACGAGCAGTACTTC. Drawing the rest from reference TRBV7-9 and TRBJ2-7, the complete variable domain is DTGVSQNPRHKITKRGQNVTFRCDPISEHNRLYWYRQTLGQGPEFLTYFQNEAQLEKSRLLSDRFSAERPKGSFSTLEIQRTEQGDSAMYLCASSRDFSYEQYFGPGTRLTVT.

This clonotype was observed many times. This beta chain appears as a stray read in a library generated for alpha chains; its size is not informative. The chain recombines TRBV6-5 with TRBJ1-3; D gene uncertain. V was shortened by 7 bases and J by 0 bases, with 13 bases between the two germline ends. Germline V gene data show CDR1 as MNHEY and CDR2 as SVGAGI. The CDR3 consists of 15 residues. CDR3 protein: CASTLGRSSGNTIYF. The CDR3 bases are TGTGCCAGCACTTTAGGACGGAGCTCTGGAAACACCATATATTTT.

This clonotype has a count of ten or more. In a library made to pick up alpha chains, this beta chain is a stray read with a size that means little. CDR3 bases: TGTGCCAGCAGCTTGGGGCAGGGAGATCAGCCCCAGCATTTT. This encodes CASSLGQGDQPQHF. This chain connects TRBV7-9 to TRBJ1-5; D is possibly TRBD1 (5 bases). The CDR3 consists of 14 residues. Germline CDR1 reads SEHNR; CDR2 reads FQNEAQ (reference sequence). V lost 3 bases and J 5 bases, leaving 11 bases between the germline ends. The whole variable domain, filled in from reference TRBV7-9 and TRBJ1-5, reads DTGVSQNPRHKITKRGQNVTFRCDPISEHNRLYWYRQTLGQGPEFLTYFQNEAQLEKSRLLSDRFSAERPKGSFSTLEIQRTEQGDSAMYLCASSLGQGDQPQHFGDGTRLSIL.

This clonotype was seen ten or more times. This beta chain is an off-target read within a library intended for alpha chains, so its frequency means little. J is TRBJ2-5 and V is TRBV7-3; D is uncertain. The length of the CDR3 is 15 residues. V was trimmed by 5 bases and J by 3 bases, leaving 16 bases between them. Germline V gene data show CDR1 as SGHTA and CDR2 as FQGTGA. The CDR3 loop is CASSPDPNPKETQYF. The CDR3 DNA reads TGTGCCAGCAGCCCGGACCCTAACCCGAAAGAGACCCAGTACTTC.